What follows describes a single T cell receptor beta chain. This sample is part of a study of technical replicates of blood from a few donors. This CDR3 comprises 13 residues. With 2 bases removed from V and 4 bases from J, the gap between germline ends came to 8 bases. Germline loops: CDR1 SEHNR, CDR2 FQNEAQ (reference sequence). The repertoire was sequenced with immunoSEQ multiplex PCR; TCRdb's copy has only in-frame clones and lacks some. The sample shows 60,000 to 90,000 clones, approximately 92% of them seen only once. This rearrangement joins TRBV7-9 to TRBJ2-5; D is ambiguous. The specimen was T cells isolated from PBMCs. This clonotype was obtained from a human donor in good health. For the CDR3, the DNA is TGTGCCAGCAGCTTAAGCTCCCCAGAGACCCAGTACTTC. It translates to CASSLSSPETQYF.